These T cell receptor beta chains were read from a single sample in a study of shared clonotypes between healthy human individuals. Using immunoSEQ multiplex PCR, the repertoire was profiled, and TCRdb retains in-frame clones only, with some absent. The sample shows some 380,000 clones, 90% to 97% of them seen only once. Sample: memory CD8+ T cells sorted from blood. All receptors come from a man aged 30 to 45 in good health. CDR3s include the opening cysteine and the closing phenylalanine or tryptophan. The order of the fields is J gene, D gene, V gene, CDR3 protein. D genes are given only for firm matches.

TRBJ2-7	NA	TRBV6-1	CASSEDSLIYEQYF
TRBJ2-3	NA	TRBV28	CASSAAGRSLGTDTQYF
TRBJ1-1	TRBD1	TRBV18	CASSLQGPLTEAFF
TRBJ1-1	NA	TRBV5-8	CASSLGRATEAFF
TRBJ2-1	NA	TRBV19	CASSGIAETREQFF
TRBJ2-5	TRBD1	TRBV30	CAWSGTGGKQETQYF
TRBJ2-1	NA	TRBV5-1	CASSLQGFTYNEQFF
TRBJ2-5	NA	TRBV10-3	CAISESVRQVTQYF
TRBJ2-7	TRBD2	TRBV5-5	CASSPPSSGNYEQYF
TRBJ2-1	TRBD2	TRBV19	CASSILAGDNEQFF
TRBJ2-7	NA	TRBV10-3	CAISARQNSYEQYF
TRBJ2-3	NA	TRBV15	CATSEGAVRGTQYF
TRBJ2-7	TRBD2	TRBV6-1	CASSRGGLAGNEQYF
TRBJ1-2	NA	TRBV7-2	CASSLNRENGYTF
TRBJ1-5	NA	TRBV7-9	CASSLDMGPYQPQHF
TRBJ1-1	TRBD1	TRBV19	CASRRPGTGNTEAFF
TRBJ1-5	NA	TRBV6-1	CASRAGDSNQPQHF
TRBJ1-5	NA	TRBV27	CASSLRGAFGGNQPQHF
TRBJ1-3	NA	TRBV28	CASTLTTGTGNTIYF
TRBJ1-2	NA	TRBV28	CASSGTVPNGYTF
TRBJ2-7	NA	TRBV10-1	CAHRRPEGSAPTYEQYF
TRBJ2-7	NA	TRBV19	CASSIFGGTYEQYF
TRBJ1-1	NA	TRBV14	CASSQGQNTEAFF
TRBJ2-3	NA	TRBV6-4	CASSPRPGVRADTQYF